These 16 T cell receptor beta chains were sequenced from one sample in a study of blood T cell repertoires in COVID-19. Method: immunoSEQ multiplex PCR; TCRdb's copy keeps in-frame clones and lacks some. Among tens of thousands of clones listed, 85% to 90% were seen once. The specimen was PBMCs or T cells enriched from blood (not recorded which). The receptors stem from a woman aged 45-59 years who had recovered from COVID-19.

This rearrangement joins TRBV7-3 to TRBJ1-1, with 9 bases that match TRBD1. Germline V gene data show CDR1 as SGHTA and CDR2 as FQGTGA. Trimming at V came to 2 bases and at J to 4 bases, leaving 5 bases not matched to a gene. The length of the CDR3 is 15 residues. The CDR3 region is CASSLGGQGGTEAFF. For the CDR3, the DNA is TGTGCCAGCAGCTTAGGGGGACAGGGAGGCACTGAAGCTTTCTTT.

The chain recombines TRBV13 with TRBJ2-2; D uncertain. Germline V gene lookup returns CDR1 PRHDT and CDR2 FYEKMQ (reference sequence). V gave up 5 bases and J gave up 4 bases, with 11 bases separating them. The CDR3 covers 14 residues. The CDR3 is CASSVRRPTGELFF. CDR3 bases: TGTGCCAGCAGCGTTAGGAGACCCACCGGGGAGCTGTTTTTT.

The V call is TRBV6-5, the J call TRBJ1-4; 9 nucleotides agree with TRBD1. The trim removed 7 bases at V and 9 bases at J, leaving 6 bases unmatched. The germline CDR1 and CDR2 sequences are MNHEY and SVGAGI. The CDR3 has 13 residues. As DNA, the CDR3 is TGTGCCAGCATGGTGGACAGGGGAAAAAAACTGTTTTTT. This translates into CASMVDRGKKLFF.

The chain recombines TRBV19 with TRBJ2-1; 11 nucleotides line up with TRBD2. CDR1 LNHDA and CDR2 SQIVND come from the germline V gene (reference sequence). V was pared by 3 bases and J by 7 bases, with 5 bases of the junction left unmatched. The CDR3 runs 15 residues. In nucleotides, the CDR3 is TGTGCCAGTAGTATTTTAGCGGGAGGGGGTAATGAGCAGTTCTTC. It yields the protein CASSILAGGGNEQFF.

The chain is built from TRBV6-5 and TRBJ1-5, with D possibly matching TRBD1 (5 bases). In germline, CDR1 is MNHEY, CDR2 SVGAGI. V gave up 6 bases and J gave up 4 bases, with 13 bases separating them. This CDR3 is built from 14 residues. The DNA for the CDR3 is TGTGCCAGCAGCGCGACAGATCATAATCAGCCCCAGCATTTT. Protein sequence: CASSATDHNQPQHF.

As DNA, the CDR3 is TGTGCCAGCAGTTTCGCGGACAGGTCGAACACTGAAGCTTTCTTT. This encodes CASSFADRSNTEAFF. The J gene is TRBJ1-1, the V gene TRBV28; 7 positions agree with TRBD1. Germline V gene sequence: CDR1 MDHEN, CDR2 SYDVKM. This CDR3 has 15 residues. V dropped 3 bases and J dropped 1; count of bases not matched to a gene: 5.

The rearrangement joins TRBV4-2 to TRBJ2-2, with a tentative D call TRBD2 (5 bases). CDR3 length: 15 amino acids. Per germline, CDR1 LGHNA and CDR2 YNFKEQ. V shed 0 bases and J shed 7 bases, with 12 bases lying between them. The CDR3 DNA reads TGTGCCAGCAGCCAAGACCATATGGGGAGCGGGGAGCTGTTTTTT. It specifies CASSQDHMGSGELFF.

The chain recombines TRBV28 with TRBJ1-3; D remains ambiguous. The V gene lost 6 bases and the J gene lost 2 bases, with 17 bases spanning the gap. Germline V gene lookup returns CDR1 MDHEN and CDR2 SYDVKM. The CDR3 loop spans 16 amino acids. This chain's CDR3 is CASSPRIPSAGNTIYF. DNA for the CDR3: TGTGCCAGCAGCCCAAGAATTCCCTCGGCTGGAAACACCATATATTTT.

This clone was found once. The chain uses TRBV11-2 and TRBJ2-2, with TRBD2 matching over 8 bases. The CDR3 spans 18 residues. Germline V CDR1 and CDR2: SGHAT, FQNNGV. Trimming took 5 bases from V and 0 from J; bases not matched to a gene: 11. The CDR3 bases are TGTGCCAGCAGCCCCGGGGGCGGGGGGTTCGCGAACACCGGGGAGCTGTTTTTT. Its protein is CASSPGGGGFANTGELFF.

The chain employs TRBV5-8 and TRBJ1-5; TRBD1 matches 11 bases. V shed 4 bases, J shed 5 bases, and the junction held 11 bases outside the gene matches. Per germline, CDR1 SGHTS and CDR2 YDEGEE. The CDR3 has 17 amino acids. In DNA, the CDR3 is TGTGCCAGCAGCCCTTCCTCTTGGACAGGGGGCGATCAGCCCCAGCATTTT. Translating gives CASSPSSWTGGDQPQHF.

This clone was found once. This chain connects TRBV11-2 to TRBJ2-7; 11 bases map to TRBD2. The CDR3 is made up of 15 amino acids. Germline CDR1 reads SGHAT; CDR2 reads FQNNGV. Trimming took 5 bases from V and 3 from J; bases not matched to a gene: 6. DNA of the CDR3: TGTGCCAGCAGCGCGGGACTAGCGGACTACTACGAGCAGTACTTC. This gives the protein CASSAGLADYYEQYF.

The rearrangement uses TRBV28 and TRBJ2-4; a possible D gene is TRBD1 (5 bases). This CDR3 has 12 amino acids. V lost 7 bases to trimming and J lost 8 bases, with 12 bases between them. Per the germline V gene, CDR1 is MDHEN and CDR2 is SYDVKM. This CDR3 is CASTGARDIQYF. For the CDR3, the DNA is TGTGCCAGCACTGGGGCCAGGGACATTCAGTACTTC. The full variable domain, completed using reference TRBV28 and TRBJ2-4, is DVKVTQSSRYLVKRTGEKVFLECVQDMDHENMFWYRQDPGLGLRLIYFSYDVKMKEKGDIPEGYSVSREKKERFSLILESASTNQTSMYLCASTGARDIQYFGAGTRLSVL.

The chain carries TRBV2 and TRBJ1-5; D gene unclear. Germline V gene lookup returns CDR1 SNHLY and CDR2 FYNNEI. The CDR3 has 15 residues. Trimming took off 3 bases at V and 4 bases at J, with 13 bases between the two ends. DNA of the CDR3: TGTGCCAGCAGTGAGGTTAGAACTGCTAATCAGCCCCAGCATTTT. Amino acids: CASSEVRTANQPQHF.

This clone turned up a few times. V usage is TRBV18 and J usage is TRBJ2-2; 7 bases agree with TRBD2. Per germline, CDR1 KGHSH and CDR2 LQKENI. With 3 bases clipped from V and 5 bases from J, the junction kept 6 bases outside the gene matches. The length of the CDR3 is 15 residues. CDR3 in amino acids: CASSPTREVTGELFF. DNA of the CDR3: TGTGCCAGCTCACCTACCCGGGAGGTTACCGGGGAGCTGTTTTTT.

The CDR3 DNA reads TGTGCCAGCAGTAGTCCGGTATATTGGAGCTCCTATAATTCACCCCTCCACTTT. Encoded protein: CASSSPVYWSSYNSPLHF. V usage is TRBV28 and J usage is TRBJ1-6; D gene unclear. Deletions cut 5 bases from V and 0 bases from J, with 17 bases between. Per the germline V gene, CDR1 is MDHEN and CDR2 is SYDVKM. The CDR3 extends over 18 amino acids.

The chain links TRBV19 to TRBJ1-1, with TRBD1 matching 10 bases. Per the germline V gene, CDR1 is LNHDA and CDR2 is SQIVND (reference sequence). With 6 bases clipped from V and 6 bases from J, the junction kept 10 bases outside the gene matches. This CDR3 is 15 amino acids long. The CDR3 here is CASRSRDRGLAEAFF. CDR3 DNA: TGTGCCAGTAGGTCACGAGACAGGGGGCTCGCTGAAGCTTTCTTT.